Below are 25 T cell receptor beta chains sequenced from a single sample in a study of vaccination and CD4 T cells after COVID-19 (dated by TCRdb to 2022 to 2024). Their antigens remain unidentified. The protocol used for the library was PCR. These reads were obtained on an Illumina iSeq 100. At the Johns Hopkins FTIC core, DNA from the cultured CD4+ T cells underwent TCR sequencing with the Oncomine TCR Beta short-read assay. TCRdb reprocessed the public reads (quality trimming at Q25 with fastp, clone calling with MiXCR) and kept in-frame beta chains. Every entry covers one CDR3 protein and lists the most common genes and DNA from its rows. The sample includes around 13,000 distinct CDR3 sequences, with around 47% observed a single time. The ten most abundant clones make up roughly a quarter of the sample. This specimen's treatment or condition label, interpreted: roughly 10-day PBMC culture with coronavirus spike peptide pools or control peptides (ViraFEST assay).

The specimen was CD4+ T cells from blood, cultured in vitro. The source is a human donor who had recovered from COVID-19.

The chain recombines TRBV19 with TRBJ2-1, with 12 bases identical to TRBD2. There are 12 residues in the CDR3. Trimming removed 2 bases from V and 15 bases from J; junction bases left unmatched: 2. The germline V gene has CDR1 LNHDA and CDR2 SQIVND (reference sequence). CDR3 region: CASSIRTSGTFF. In DNA form, the CDR3 reads TGTGCCAGTAGTATACGGACTAGCGGGACGTTCTTC.

The V gene is TRBV2, the J gene TRBJ1-2, with D maybe TRBD1 (6 bases). The CDR3 sequence is 19 residues long. Germline loops: CDR1 SNHLY, CDR2 FYNNEI. V gave up 1 base and J gave up 0 bases, with 21 bases separating them. Here the CDR3 DNA reads TGTGCCAGCAGTGAAGGAGGGGAGTGGGGGGGCCTCGCTAACTATGGCTACACCTTC. Translated: CASSEGGEWGGLANYGYTF. Drawing the rest from reference TRBV2 and TRBJ1-2, the complete variable domain is EPEVTQTPSHQVTQMGQEVILRCVPISNHLYFYWYRQILGQKVEFLVSFYNNEISEKSEIFDDQFSVERPDGSNFTLKIRSTKLEDSAMYFCASSEGGEWGGLANYGYTFGSGTRLTVV.

V gene TRBV28 combines with J gene TRBJ2-1; 7 nucleotides align to TRBD2. The CDR3 has 16 residues. Germline lookup yields CDR1 MDHEN and CDR2 SYDVKM. Trimming removed 6 bases from V and 7 bases from J; junction bases left unmatched: 15. The CDR3 here is CASSPIIGLGGNEQFF. DNA for the CDR3: TGTGCCAGCAGCCCCATAATCGGCCTGGGGGGGAATGAGCAGTTCTTC.

The CDR3: CASSDRDYTDTQYF. In DNA form, the CDR3 reads TGTGCCAGCAGCGATCGGGACTACACAGATACGCAGTATTTT. The genes are TRBV7-3 and TRBJ2-3; 7 bases agree with TRBD2. The trim removed 5 bases at V and 2 bases at J, leaving 4 bases unmatched. CDR1 and CDR2 (germline): SGHTA, FQGTGA. CDR3 length: 14 amino acids.

This clonotype has more than one count but fewer than ten. The V call is TRBV6-5, the J call TRBJ1-2, with 7 bases identical to TRBD1. The CDR3 consists of 13 residues. Germline V lookup: CDR1 MNHEY, CDR2 SVGAGI. J was trimmed by 6 bases and V by 2 bases; bases with no gene match: 3. CDR3 bases: TGTGCCAGCAGTTACGAACAGGGGCATGGCTACACCTTC. Protein product: CASSYEQGHGYTF.

The CDR3 loop reads CASSLRQEGYNEQFF. The CDR3 DNA reads as TGTGCCAGCAGCTTACGACAGGAGGGCTACAATGAGCAGTTCTTC. The chain recombines TRBV7-9 with TRBJ2-1, with D perhaps assigned TRBD1 or TRBD2 (6 bases each). Per the germline V gene, CDR1 is SEHNR and CDR2 is FQNEAQ (reference sequence). This CDR3 is built from 15 residues. The ends were cut back, 2 bases at V and 3 bases at J, with 11 bases in the middle.

This clonotype was found a few times. The chain joins TRBV28 to TRBJ2-7; D is unclear. The ends were cut back, 6 bases at V and 2 bases at J, with 20 bases in the middle. The V gene's germline CDR1 is MDHEN and CDR2 SYDVKM. The CDR3 consists of 16 residues. The CDR3 sequence is CASSEQQVGKPYEQYF. The CDR3 nucleotides read TGTGCCAGCAGCGAACAGCAGGTGGGGAAACCCTACGAGCAGTACTTC. Full variable domain (outside the CDR3, taken from reference TRBV28 and TRBJ2-7): DVKVTQSSRYLVKRTGEKVFLECVQDMDHENMFWYRQDPGLGLRLIYFSYDVKMKEKGDIPEGYSVSREKKERFSLILESASTNQTSMYLCASSEQQVGKPYEQYFGPGTRLTVT.

The chain has TRBV12-3 or TRBV12-4 and TRBJ2-5, with TRBD2 identical over 8 bases. This CDR3 has 13 residues. V trimming: 4 bases; J trimming: 7 bases; junction bases outside the gene matches: 5. CDR3 DNA sequence: TGTGCCAGCAGTTCGACTAGCGAGGGGACCCAGTACTTC. Its translation: CASSSTSEGTQYF.

Here the CDR3 DNA reads TGTGCCAGCTCACCTATACGTGGGGGCATGGGCAATCAGCCCCAGCATTTT. The encoded protein is CASSPIRGGMGNQPQHF. This chain uses TRBV18 with TRBJ1-5; D may be TRBD1 (6 bases). The CDR3 length is 17 residues. V dropped 3 bases and J dropped 2 bases, with 17 bases sitting between them. CDR1 and CDR2 (germline): KGHSH, LQKENI.

The chain carries TRBV12-3 or TRBV12-4 and TRBJ2-5; D is possibly TRBD1 (5 bases). The V gene lost 1 base and the J gene lost 6 bases, with 18 bases spanning the gap. The CDR3 covers 16 residues. The CDR3: CASSLVFGQGDKTQYF. CDR3 in DNA: TGTGCCAGCAGTTTAGTCTTCGGGCAGGGTGACAAGACCCAGTACTTC.

This clonotype appeared a few times. This chain connects TRBV24-1 to TRBJ1-2; 7 nucleotides match TRBD1. The germline V gene has CDR1 KGHDR and CDR2 SFDVKD. This CDR3 is 13 amino acids long. Trimming at V came to 3 bases and at J to 8 bases, leaving 5 bases not matched to a gene. The CDR3 region has the DNA TGTGCCACCAGTGATGGGGGACAGTGGGGCTACACCTTC. This encodes CATSDGGQWGYTF.

The chain employs TRBV24-1 and TRBJ1-5; D is unresolved. With 4 bases removed from V and 0 bases from J, the gap between germline ends came to 6 bases. CDR3 size: 14 residues. Germline assignment: CDR1 KGHDR and CDR2 SFDVKD. DNA for the CDR3: TGTGCCACCAGTGACGACGATAGCAATCAGCCCCAGCATTTT. Its translation is CATSDDDSNQPQHF.

V gene TRBV6-5 combines with J gene TRBJ2-7, with D perhaps TRBD2 (5 bases). V lost 0 bases, J lost 7 bases, and 16 bases lay in between. This CDR3 is built from 15 residues. Per germline, CDR1 MNHEY and CDR2 SVGAGI. CDR3 sequence reads: CASSYSIGLPGEQYF. The CDR3 region has the DNA TGTGCCAGCAGTTACTCGATTGGCTTACCGGGGGAGCAGTACTTC.

This clonotype appeared once. As DNA, the CDR3 is TGTGCCAGCAGTTTATTGACAGGAGACACCGGGGAGCTGTTTTTT. Amino acid sequence: CASSLLTGDTGELFF. This sequence joins TRBV28 and TRBJ2-2; possible D gene TRBD1, 6 bases. Trimming stripped 1 base from V and 3 bases from J, with 9 bases between. The CDR3 contains 15 residues. Looked up from germline, CDR1 is MDHEN and CDR2 is SYDVKM.

This clonotype has more than one count but fewer than ten. The rearrangement links TRBV7-2 to TRBJ1-1, with TRBD1 as a possible D gene (6 bases). Trimming stripped 3 bases from V and 3 bases from J, with 11 bases between. The CDR3 is made up of 14 amino acids. Germline V gene data show CDR1 as SGHTA and CDR2 as FQGNSA. DNA for the CDR3: TGTGCCAGCAGCTTCAAAGGACAGTACACTGAAGCTTTCTTT. The encoded protein is CASSFKGQYTEAFF.

The chain joins TRBV19 to TRBJ2-1, with 9 bases aligning to TRBD2. Germline CDR1 and CDR2: LNHDA and SQIVND (reference sequence). Losses at the gene ends were 1 base for V and 10 bases for J; bases not matched to a gene: 8. The CDR3 has 15 amino acids. The CDR3 sequence: CASSIGGAGGGEQFF. As DNA, the CDR3 is TGTGCCAGTAGTATAGGAGGAGCGGGAGGTGGGGAGCAGTTCTTC.

J is TRBJ1-1 and V is TRBV20-1, with a tentative D call TRBD1 (6 bases). From germline, CDR1 is DFQATT and CDR2 SNEGSKA (reference sequence). Trimming stripped 3 bases from V and 5 bases from J, with 13 bases between. This CDR3 region has 13 residues. The CDR3 bases are TGCAGTGCTAGGCTCGGGGGCTCGACTGAAGCTTTCTTT. Residues: CSARLGGSTEAFF.

CDR3 nucleotides: TGTGCCAGCCGCCTGGGTGAGGCAACGGGTGAAGCTTTCTTT. Translation: CASRLGEATGEAFF. The J gene is TRBJ1-1, the V gene TRBV2; D not resolved. Trimming took off 8 bases at V and 7 bases at J, with 20 bases between the two ends. CDR1 and CDR2 from the germline V gene are SNHLY and FYNNEI. CDR3 size: 14 residues. Complete variable domain (other parts from reference TRBV2 and TRBJ1-1): EPEVTQTPSHQVTQMGQEVILRCVPISNHLYFYWYRQILGQKVEFLVSFYNNEISEKSEIFDDQFSVERPDGSNFTLKIRSTKLEDSAMYFCASRLGEATGEAFFGQGTRLTVV.

V is TRBV20-1 and J is TRBJ2-1; the D gene is possibly TRBD2 (5 bases). There are 19 residues in the CDR3. V was clipped by 0 bases and J by 5 bases, with 26 bases between them. The germline gives CDR1 DFQATT, CDR2 SNEGSKA (reference sequence). CDR3: CSARDLSGWEYFTDNEQFF. CDR3 DNA: TGCAGTGCTAGAGATCTATCCGGGTGGGAGTACTTCACCGACAATGAGCAGTTCTTC.

Regarding this clonotype: At one boundary the junction diverges from the germline segment, which might be a read error. This chain uses TRBV6-1 with TRBJ2-6; D might be TRBD1 or TRBD2, each matching 5 bases. Per the germline V gene, CDR1 is MNHNS and CDR2 is SASEGT. CDR3 length: 15 residues. The chain's CDR3 is CAGSDSGSGANVLTF. As DNA, the CDR3 is TGTGCCGGCAGTGACAGCGGCTCTGGGGCCAACGTCCTGACTTTC.

This clonotype was counted only a few times. The V gene is TRBV11-2, the J gene TRBJ1-2, with D perhaps TRBD1 (5 bases). V was clipped by 5 bases and J by 1 base, with 17 bases between them. The length of the CDR3 is 16 residues. Germline loops: CDR1 SGHAT, CDR2 FQNNGV. The CDR3 sequence is CASSNPRDGINYGYTF. In nucleotides, the CDR3 is TGTGCCAGCAGCAACCCGAGGGACGGAATTAACTATGGCTACACCTTC. The whole variable domain, remainder taken from reference TRBV11-2 and TRBJ1-2, is EAGVAQSPRYKIIEKRQSVAFWCNPISGHATLYWYQQILGQGPKLLIQFQNNGVVDDSQLPKDRFSAERLKGVDSTLKIQPAKLEDSAVYLCASSNPRDGINYGYTFGSGTRLTVV.

This clonotype came up a few times. This sequence joins TRBV11-3 and TRBJ1-2; D perhaps matches TRBD1 (5 bases). Germline V gene sequence: CDR1 SGHNT, CDR2 YENEEA. Deletions cut 4 bases from V and 4 bases from J, with 10 bases between. This CDR3 is built from 13 residues. CDR3 residues: CASSSEGTYGYTF. The CDR3 DNA reads as TGTGCCAGCAGCTCGGAGGGGACCTATGGCTACACCTTC. Supplemented by reference TRBV11-3 and TRBJ1-2, the full variable domain reads EAGVVQSPRYKIIEKKQPVAFWCNPISGHNTLYWYLQNLGQGPELLIRYENEEAVDDSQLPKDRFSAERLKGVDSTLKIQPAELGDSAVYLCASSSEGTYGYTFGSGTRLTVV.

This chain connects TRBV7-9 to TRBJ1-4, with no clear D. V lost 5 bases and J lost 0, with 10 bases in between. The CDR3 has 15 amino acids. Germline V gives CDR1 SEHNR, CDR2 FQNEAQ (reference sequence). The CDR3 bases are TGTGCCAGCAGCCGAGGACGGTCAACTAATGAAAAACTGTTTTTT. Its protein is CASSRGRSTNEKLFF.

This chain joins TRBV5-1 and TRBJ2-5, with TRBD2 matching over 8 bases. Germline lookup yields CDR1 SGHRS and CDR2 YFSETQ. This CDR3 contains 15 residues. The V segment lost 1 base and the J segment 6 bases; nucleotides outside the gene matches: 8. In DNA, the CDR3 is TGCGCCAGCAGCTTGACCGGGGGGGCCGGTCAGACCCAGTACTTC. Translated, it gives CASSLTGGAGQTQYF.

In this sample, this clonotype turned up a few times. The chain carries TRBV18 and TRBJ2-7, with TRBD1 identical over 10 bases. Germline assignment: CDR1 KGHSH and CDR2 LQKENI. The CDR3 sequence is 15 residues long. The J segment lost 2 bases and the V segment lost 2 bases, leaving 3 bases of the junction unmatched. The CDR3 sequence: CASSPTTGGTYEQYF. In DNA, the CDR3 is TGTGCCAGCTCACCAACGACAGGGGGCACCTACGAGCAGTACTTC.